This TCR beta chain was obtained from a study of cytomegalovirus exposure and HLA in healthy donors. Of note for this clone: Its antigen is as yet unknown.

Researchers ran the PCR with 60 Vbeta and 13 Jbeta primers. Per the study methods: In a later analysis, of roughly 83 million unique beta chains, roughly 9.9 million appeared in at least two donors. The table came from immunoSEQ multiplex PCR; TCRdb's copy has only in-frame clones and leaves some out. For V, J and clone size, that table is used; D and trimming come from the DNA. The repertoire table contains approximately 110,000 clones. The study's findings and limits: A list of approximately 160 TCR beta chains associated with cytomegalovirus was given.

CDR3 length: 13 amino acids. Per the germline V gene, CDR1 is SEHNR and CDR2 is FQNEAQ (reference sequence). With 6 bases removed from V and 8 bases from J, the gap between germline ends came to 16 bases. This sequence joins TRBV7-9 and TRBJ1-2; no firm D call. Input material: PBMCs. This TCR came from a man aged 25-45 years in good health and CMV-seronegative. Here the CDR3 reads CASRETGLWGYTF. As DNA, the CDR3 is TGTGCCAGCAGGGAAACCGGACTGTGGGGCTACACCTTC.